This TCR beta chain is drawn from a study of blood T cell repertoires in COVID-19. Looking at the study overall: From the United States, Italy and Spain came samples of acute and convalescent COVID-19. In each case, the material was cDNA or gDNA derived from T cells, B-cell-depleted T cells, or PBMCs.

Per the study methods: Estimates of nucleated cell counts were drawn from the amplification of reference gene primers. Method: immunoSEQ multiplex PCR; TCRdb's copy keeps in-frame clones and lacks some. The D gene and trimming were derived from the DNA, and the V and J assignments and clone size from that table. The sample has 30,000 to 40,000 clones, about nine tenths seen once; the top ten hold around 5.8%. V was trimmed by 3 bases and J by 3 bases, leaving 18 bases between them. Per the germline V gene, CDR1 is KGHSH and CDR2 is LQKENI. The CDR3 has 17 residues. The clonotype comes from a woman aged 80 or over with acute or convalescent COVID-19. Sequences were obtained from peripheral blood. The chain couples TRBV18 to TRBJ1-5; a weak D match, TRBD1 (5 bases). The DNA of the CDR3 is TGTGCCAGCTCACCTCTTCCAGTAGGGGCCATCAATCAGCCCCAGCATTTT. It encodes CASSPLPVGAINQPQHF.